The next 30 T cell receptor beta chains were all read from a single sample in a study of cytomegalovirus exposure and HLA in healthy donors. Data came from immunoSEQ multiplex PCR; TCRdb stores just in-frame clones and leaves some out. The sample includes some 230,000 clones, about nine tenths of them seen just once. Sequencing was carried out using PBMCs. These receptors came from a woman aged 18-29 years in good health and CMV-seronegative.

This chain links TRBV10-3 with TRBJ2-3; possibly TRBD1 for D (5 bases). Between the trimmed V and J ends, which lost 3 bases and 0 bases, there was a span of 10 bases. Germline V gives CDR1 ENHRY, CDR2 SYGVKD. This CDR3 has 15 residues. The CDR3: CAISDGQSSTDTQYF. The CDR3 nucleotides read TGTGCCATCAGTGACGGACAATCTAGCACAGATACGCAGTATTTT.

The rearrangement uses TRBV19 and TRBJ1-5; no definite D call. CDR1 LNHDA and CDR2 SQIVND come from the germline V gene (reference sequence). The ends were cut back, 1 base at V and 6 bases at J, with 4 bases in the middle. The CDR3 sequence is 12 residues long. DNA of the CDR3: TGTGCCAGTAGTATAGGGGCTCAGCCCCAGCATTTT. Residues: CASSIGAQPQHF.

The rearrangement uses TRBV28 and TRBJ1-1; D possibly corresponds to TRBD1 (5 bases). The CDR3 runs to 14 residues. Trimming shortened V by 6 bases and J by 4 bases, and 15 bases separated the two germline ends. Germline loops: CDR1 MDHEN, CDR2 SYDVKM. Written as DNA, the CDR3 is TGTGCCAGCAGGGTCCCGGGGGAGAGCACTGAAGCTTTCTTT. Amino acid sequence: CASRVPGESTEAFF. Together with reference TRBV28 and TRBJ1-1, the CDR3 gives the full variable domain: DVKVTQSSRYLVKRTGEKVFLECVQDMDHENMFWYRQDPGLGLRLIYFSYDVKMKEKGDIPEGYSVSREKKERFSLILESASTNQTSMYLCASRVPGESTEAFFGQGTRLTVV.

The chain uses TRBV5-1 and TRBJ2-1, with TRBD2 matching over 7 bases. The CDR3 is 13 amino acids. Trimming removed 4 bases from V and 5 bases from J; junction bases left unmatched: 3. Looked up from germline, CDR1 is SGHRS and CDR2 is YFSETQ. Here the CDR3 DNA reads TGCGCCAGCAGCGGTCGGGGGGACAATGAGCAGTTCTTC. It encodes CASSGRGDNEQFF.

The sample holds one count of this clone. The CDR3 DNA reads TGTGCCAGCAGTGAATTAGCGGGAGCCCTGAGCTCCTACAATGAGCAGTTCTTC. Translated, it gives CASSELAGALSSYNEQFF. V and J are TRBV2 and TRBJ2-1; 9 positions match TRBD2. This CDR3 is 18 amino acids long. Germline CDR1 is SNHLY and CDR2 is FYNNEI. V gave up 2 bases and J gave up 0 bases; unmatched junction bases: 8.

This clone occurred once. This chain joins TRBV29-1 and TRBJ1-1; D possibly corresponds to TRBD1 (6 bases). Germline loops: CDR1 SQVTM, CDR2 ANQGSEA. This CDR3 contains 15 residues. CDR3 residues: CTPGPGEIRNTEAFF. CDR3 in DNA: TGCACCCCTGGTCCAGGGGAAATTAGGAACACTGAAGCTTTCTTT.

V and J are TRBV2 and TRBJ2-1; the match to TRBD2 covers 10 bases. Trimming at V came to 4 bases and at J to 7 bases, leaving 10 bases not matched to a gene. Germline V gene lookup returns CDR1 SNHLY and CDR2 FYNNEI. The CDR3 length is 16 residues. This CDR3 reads CASSVPSGSSGNEQFF. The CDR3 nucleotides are TGTGCCAGCAGTGTCCCTAGCGGGAGTTCGGGTAATGAGCAGTTCTTC.

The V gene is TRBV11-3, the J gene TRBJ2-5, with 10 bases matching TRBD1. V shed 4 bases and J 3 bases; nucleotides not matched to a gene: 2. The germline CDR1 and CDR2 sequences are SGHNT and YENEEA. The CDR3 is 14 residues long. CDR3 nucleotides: TGTGCCAGCAGCTCCGGGACAGGGGAAGAGACCCAGTACTTC. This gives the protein CASSSGTGEETQYF.

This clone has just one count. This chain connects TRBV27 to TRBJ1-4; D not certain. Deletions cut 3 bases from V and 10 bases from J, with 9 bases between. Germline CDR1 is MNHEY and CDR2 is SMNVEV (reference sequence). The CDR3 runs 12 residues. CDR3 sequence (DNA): TGTGCCAGCAGTTTGATTTTCGGAAAACTGTTTTTT. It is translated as CASSLIFGKLFF.

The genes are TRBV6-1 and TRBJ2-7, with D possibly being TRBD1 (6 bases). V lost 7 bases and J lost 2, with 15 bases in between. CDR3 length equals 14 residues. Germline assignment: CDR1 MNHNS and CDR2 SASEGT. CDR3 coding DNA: TGTGCCAGCACCCTCACAGGGATCACCTACGAGCAGTACTTC. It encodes CASTLTGITYEQYF.

The CDR3 coding sequence is TGCGCCAGCAGCGAGACTAGCGGGAAATACGAGCAGTACTTC. Translated, it gives CASSETSGKYEQYF. The rearrangement links TRBV5-1 to TRBJ2-7, with 11 bases that match TRBD2. The length of the CDR3 is 14 residues. Trimming took 4 bases from V and 4 from J; bases not matched to a gene: 4. The germline V gene encodes CDR1 SGHRS and CDR2 YFSETQ.

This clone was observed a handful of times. The CDR3 DNA is TGTGCCTGGAGAGACAGGGGGTTCTCTGGAAACACCATATATTTT. This codes for CAWRDRGFSGNTIYF. The chain uses TRBV30 and TRBJ1-3; TRBD1 matches 9 bases. There are 15 residues in the CDR3. Losses at the gene ends were 3 bases for V and 0 bases for J; bases not matched to a gene: 3. Germline lookup yields CDR1 GTSNPN and CDR2 SVGIG (reference sequence).

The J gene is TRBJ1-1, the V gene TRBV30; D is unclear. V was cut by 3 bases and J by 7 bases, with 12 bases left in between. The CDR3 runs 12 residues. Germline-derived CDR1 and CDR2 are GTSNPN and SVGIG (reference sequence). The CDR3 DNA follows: TGTGCCTGGAGAGACCAGGCCGATGAAGCTTTCTTT. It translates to CAWRDQADEAFF.

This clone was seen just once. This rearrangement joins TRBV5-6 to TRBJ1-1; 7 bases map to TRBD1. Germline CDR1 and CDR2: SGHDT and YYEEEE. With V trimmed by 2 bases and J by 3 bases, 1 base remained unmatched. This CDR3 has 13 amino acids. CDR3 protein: CASSFDRDTEAFF. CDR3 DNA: TGTGCCAGCAGCTTTGACAGGGACACTGAAGCTTTCTTT.

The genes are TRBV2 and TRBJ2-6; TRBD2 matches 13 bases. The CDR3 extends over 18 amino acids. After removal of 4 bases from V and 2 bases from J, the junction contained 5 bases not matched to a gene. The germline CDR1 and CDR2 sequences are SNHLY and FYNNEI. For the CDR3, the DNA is TGTGCCAGCAGTGGGAGACTAGCGGGAGGCCCTGGGGCCAACGTCCTGACTTTC. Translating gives CASSGRLAGGPGANVLTF.

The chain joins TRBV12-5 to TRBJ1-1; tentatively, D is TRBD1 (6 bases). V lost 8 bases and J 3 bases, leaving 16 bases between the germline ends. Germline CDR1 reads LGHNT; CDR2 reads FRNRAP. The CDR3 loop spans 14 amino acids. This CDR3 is CASQPGGRDTEAFF. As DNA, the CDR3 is TGTGCTAGTCAACCCGGGGGGCGGGACACTGAAGCTTTCTTT.

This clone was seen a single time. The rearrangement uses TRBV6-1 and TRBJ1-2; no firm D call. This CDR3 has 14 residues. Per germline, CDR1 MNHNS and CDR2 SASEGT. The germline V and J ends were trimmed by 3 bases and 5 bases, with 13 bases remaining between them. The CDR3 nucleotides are TGTGCCAGCAGTGAGACGAGGAGAGATTATGGCTACACCTTC. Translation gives CASSETRRDYGYTF.

The CDR3 loop reads CASSARTGGQSSYNEQFF. CDR3 nucleotides: TGCGCCAGCAGCGCACGGACAGGGGGCCAGAGCTCCTACAATGAGCAGTTCTTC. The chain links TRBV5-1 to TRBJ2-1, with 11 bases matching TRBD1. J gave up 0 bases and V 4 bases, and 9 bases lay outside the gene matches. The length of the CDR3 is 18 residues. The germline V gene has CDR1 SGHRS and CDR2 YFSETQ.

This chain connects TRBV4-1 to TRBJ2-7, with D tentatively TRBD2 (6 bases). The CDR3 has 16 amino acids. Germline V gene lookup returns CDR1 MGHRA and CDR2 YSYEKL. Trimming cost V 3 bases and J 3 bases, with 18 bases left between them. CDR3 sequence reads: CASSHASGGKVYEQYF. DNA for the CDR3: TGCGCCAGCAGCCATGCCAGTGGCGGGAAGGTCTACGAGCAGTACTTC.

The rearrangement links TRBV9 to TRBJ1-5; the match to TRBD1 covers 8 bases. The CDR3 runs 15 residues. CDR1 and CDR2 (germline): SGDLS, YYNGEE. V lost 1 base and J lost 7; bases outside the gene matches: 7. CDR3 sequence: CASSVSGQGGQPQHF. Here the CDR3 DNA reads TGTGCCAGCAGCGTATCTGGACAGGGAGGGCAGCCCCAGCATTTT.

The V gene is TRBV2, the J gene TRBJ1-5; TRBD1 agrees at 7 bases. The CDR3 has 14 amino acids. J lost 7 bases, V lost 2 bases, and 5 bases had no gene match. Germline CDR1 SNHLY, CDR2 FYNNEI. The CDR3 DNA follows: TGTGCCAGCAGTGAAAACAGGGGAGTCCAGCCCCAGCATTTT. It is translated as CASSENRGVQPQHF.

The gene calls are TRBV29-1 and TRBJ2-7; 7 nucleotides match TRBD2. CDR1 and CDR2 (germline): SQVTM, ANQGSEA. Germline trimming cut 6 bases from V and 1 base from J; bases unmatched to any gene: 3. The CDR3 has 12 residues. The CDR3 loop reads CSVGAGSYEQYF. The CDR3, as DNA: TGCAGCGTCGGAGCGGGGTCCTACGAGCAGTACTTC.

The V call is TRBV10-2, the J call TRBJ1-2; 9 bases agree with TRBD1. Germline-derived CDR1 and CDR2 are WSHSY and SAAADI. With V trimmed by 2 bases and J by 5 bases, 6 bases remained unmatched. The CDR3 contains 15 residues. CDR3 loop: CASSEPGQGDYGYTF. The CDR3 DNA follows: TGCGCCAGCAGTGAGCCGGGACAGGGTGATTATGGCTACACCTTC.

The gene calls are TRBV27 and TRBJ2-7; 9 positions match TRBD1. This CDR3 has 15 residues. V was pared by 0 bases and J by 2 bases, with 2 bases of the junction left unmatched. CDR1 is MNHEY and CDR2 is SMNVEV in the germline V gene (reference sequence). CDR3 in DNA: TGTGCCAGCAGTTTATCAGGGACAGGGACCTACGAGCAGTACTTC. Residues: CASSLSGTGTYEQYF.

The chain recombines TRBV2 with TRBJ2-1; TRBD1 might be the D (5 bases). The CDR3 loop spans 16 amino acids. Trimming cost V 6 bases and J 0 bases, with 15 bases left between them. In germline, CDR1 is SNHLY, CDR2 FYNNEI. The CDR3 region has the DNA TGTGCCAGCAGGGACCCGACAGTAAGCTCCTACAATGAGCAGTTCTTC. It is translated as CASRDPTVSSYNEQFF.

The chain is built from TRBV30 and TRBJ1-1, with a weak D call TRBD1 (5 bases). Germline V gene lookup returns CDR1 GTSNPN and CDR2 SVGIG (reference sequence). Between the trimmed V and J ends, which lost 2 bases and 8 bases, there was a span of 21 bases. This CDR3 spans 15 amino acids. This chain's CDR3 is CAWSRDLGGSREAFF. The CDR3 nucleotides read TGTGCCTGGAGTCGGGACTTGGGAGGGTCTAGGGAAGCTTTCTTT.

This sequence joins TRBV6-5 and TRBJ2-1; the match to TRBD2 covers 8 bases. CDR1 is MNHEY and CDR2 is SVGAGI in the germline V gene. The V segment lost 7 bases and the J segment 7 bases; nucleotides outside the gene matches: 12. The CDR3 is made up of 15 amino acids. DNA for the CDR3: TGTGCCAGCACTTTCGGGGGGGCGCTCGCAAATGAGCAGTTCTTC. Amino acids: CASTFGGALANEQFF.

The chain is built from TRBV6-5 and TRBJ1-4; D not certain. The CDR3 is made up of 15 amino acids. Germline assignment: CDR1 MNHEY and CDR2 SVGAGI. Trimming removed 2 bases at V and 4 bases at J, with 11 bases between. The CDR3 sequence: CASSYGSRGNEKLFF. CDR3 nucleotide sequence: TGTGCCAGCAGTTACGGTAGTCGGGGTAATGAAAAACTGTTTTTT.

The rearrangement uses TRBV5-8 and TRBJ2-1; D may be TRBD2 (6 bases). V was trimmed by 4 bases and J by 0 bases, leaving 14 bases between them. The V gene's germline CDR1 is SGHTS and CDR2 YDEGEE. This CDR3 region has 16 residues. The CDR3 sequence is CASSPPDGSSYNEQFF. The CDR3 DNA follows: TGTGCCAGCAGCCCCCCGGACGGGAGCTCCTACAATGAGCAGTTCTTC.

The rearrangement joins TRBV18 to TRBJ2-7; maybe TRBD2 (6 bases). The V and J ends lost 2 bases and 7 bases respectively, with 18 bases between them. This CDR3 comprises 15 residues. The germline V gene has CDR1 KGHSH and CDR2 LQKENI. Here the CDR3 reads CASSPTSSNSGEQYF. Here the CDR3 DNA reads TGTGCCAGCTCACCAACTAGCAGTAATTCGGGGGAGCAGTACTTC.